This T cell receptor beta chain is drawn from a study of CD8 T cells in Susac syndrome. Study information: Patients with Susac syndrome were therapy-naive, on corticosteroids, or on intravenous immunoglobulin alone at blood draw.

Reverse transcription of roughly 0.5 to 1 ug RNA was carried out with random hexamers. The amplification used immunoSEQ multiplex PCR on TCR beta CDR3; it spanned 54 Vbeta and 13 Jbeta. TCRdb ran MiXCR on the immunoSEQ multiplex PCR reads and lists one entry per CDR3 protein. This sample yields about 180,000 distinct CDR3 sequences, of which over 90% are seen a single time; approximately 0.099% belongs to the top ten. Note on this clonotype: Its antigen is unidentified. One end of the junction does not line up with germline, which may come from a read error.

CDR1 is GTSNPN and CDR2 is SVGIG in the germline V gene (reference sequence). The CDR3 consists of 11 residues. Study-wide results and limits: The study conceded that its TCR sequencing and HLA analysis involved relatively few individuals.

It was negative isolation that provided the CD8+ and CD4+ T cells, whereas TEMRA cells were enriched by FACS. The chain has TRBV30 and TRBJ1-3; no clear D gene. Sequenced sample: CD4+ T cells from PBMCs. This TCR was sampled from a human donor with Susac syndrome. The CDR3 is CAWGRTGSVDF. In DNA form, the CDR3 reads TGTGCCTGGGGGCGTACGGGGTCCGTGGATTTT.